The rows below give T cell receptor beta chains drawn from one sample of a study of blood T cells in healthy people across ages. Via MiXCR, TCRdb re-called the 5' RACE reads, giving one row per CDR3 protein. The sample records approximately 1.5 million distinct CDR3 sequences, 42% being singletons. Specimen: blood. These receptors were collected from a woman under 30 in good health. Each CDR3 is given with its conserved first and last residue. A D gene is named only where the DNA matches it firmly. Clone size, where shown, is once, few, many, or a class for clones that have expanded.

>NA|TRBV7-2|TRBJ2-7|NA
CAGSLGRKVYEQYF
TGTGCCGGCAGCTTGGGACGGAAAGTCTACGAGCAGTACTTC
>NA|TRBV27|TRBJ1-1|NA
CASSLTFPLNTEAFF
TGTGCCAGCAGTTTAACCTTCCCCCTGAACACTGAAGCTTTCTTT
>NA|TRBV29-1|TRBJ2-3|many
CSARIGTDTQYF
TGCAGCGCTCGCATCGGTACAGATACGCAGTATTTT
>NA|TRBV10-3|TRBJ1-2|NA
CATGQQANYGYTF
TGTGCCACCGGACAGCAAGCTAACTATGGCTACACCTTC
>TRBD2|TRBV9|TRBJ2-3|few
CASSARGGQPDTQYF
TGTGCCAGCAGCGCACGCGGGGGGCAGCCCGATACGCAGTATTTT
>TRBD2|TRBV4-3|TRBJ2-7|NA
CASSQPLGGNEQYF
TGCGCCAGCAGCCAACCCCTGGGGGGGAATGAGCAGTACTTC
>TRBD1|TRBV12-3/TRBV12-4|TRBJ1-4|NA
CASRLTGVGEKLFF
TGTGCCAGCAGATTGACAGGGGTTGGCGAAAAACTGTTTTTT
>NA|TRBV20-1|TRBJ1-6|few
CSASVGAGYNSPLHF
TGCAGTGCTAGTGTAGGGGCCGGCTATAATTCACCCCTCCACTTT
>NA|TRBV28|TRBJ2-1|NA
CASSSHPHEQFF
TGTGCCAGCAGTTCCCATCCGCATGAGCAGTTCTTC
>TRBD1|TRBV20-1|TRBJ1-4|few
CSARGGTGGEKLFF
TGCAGTGCTAGAGGTGGGACAGGGGGTGAAAAACTGTTTTTT
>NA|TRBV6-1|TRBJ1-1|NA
CASSDYGTGEAFF
TGTGCCAGCAGTGACTACGGGACCGGCGAAGCTTTCTTT
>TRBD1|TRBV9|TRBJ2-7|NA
CASSGDGDRGSEQYF
TGTGCCAGCAGCGGAGACGGAGACAGGGGATCCGAGCAGTACTTC
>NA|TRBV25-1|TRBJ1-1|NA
CASISEGNTEAFF
TGTGCCAGCATTAGCGAAGGGAACACTGAAGCTTTCTTT
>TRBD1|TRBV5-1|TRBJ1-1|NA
CASSLGENRGYGTEAFF
TGCGCCAGCAGCTTGGGGGAAAACAGGGGCTATGGCACTGAAGCTTTCTTT
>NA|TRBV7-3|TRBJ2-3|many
CASRPSSTDTQYF
TGTGCCAGTCGACCTAGCAGCACAGATACGCAGTATTTT
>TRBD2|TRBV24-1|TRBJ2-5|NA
CATSEAGGPNNEQYF
TGTGCCACCAGTGAAGCGGGAGGGCCCAACAATGAGCAGTACTTC
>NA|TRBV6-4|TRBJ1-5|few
CASSREIQPQHF
TGTGCCAGCAGCAGGGAAATTCAGCCCCAGCATTTT
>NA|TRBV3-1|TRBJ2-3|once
CASSQDRGQPSLTDTQYF
TGTGCCAGCAGCCAAGATAGGGGTCAACCATCCCTCACAGATACGCAGTATTTT
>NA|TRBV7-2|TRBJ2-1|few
CASSFTRVSYNEQFF
TGTGCCAGCAGCTTTACTAGAGTCTCCTACAATGAGCAGTTCTTC
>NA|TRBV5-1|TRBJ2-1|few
CASSLLGAGVNNEQFF
TGCGCCAGCAGCTTGTTGGGGGCGGGCGTCAACAATGAGCAGTTCTTC